The 15 T cell receptor beta chains in this list originate from one sample, sequenced in a study of blood T cells in healthy people across ages. A second PCR of 7 to 11 cycles used a sample-barcoded 5' primer and a J-beta primer mix. TCRdb reprocessed the 5' RACE reads via MiXCR and lists one record per CDR3 protein. The sample yields approximately 1.5 million distinct CDR3 sequences, 30% to 35% seen once. Material for sequencing was blood. These receptors were obtained from a woman in her thirties in good health.

The chain is built from TRBV3-1 and TRBJ2-7; TRBD2 aligns across 8 bases. Germline CDR1 LGHDT, CDR2 YNNKEL (reference sequence). The V gene end was trimmed by 3 bases and the J gene end by 12 bases; junction bases not matched to a gene: 10. The CDR3 extends over 13 amino acids. This chain's CDR3 is CASSHGGAGGWYF. In nucleotides, the CDR3 is TGTGCCAGCAGCCATGGGGGTGCGGGAGGTTGGTACTTC.

A few counts support this clonotype. The V call is TRBV27, the J call TRBJ2-6, with D perhaps being TRBD1 or TRBD2 (5 bases each). V lost 3 bases, J lost 3 bases, and 15 bases lay in between. This CDR3 has 17 residues. The V gene's germline CDR1 is MNHEY and CDR2 SMNVEV (reference sequence). The CDR3 DNA reads as TGTGCCAGCAGTTTGGGACGGGAAGGGATTGGGGCCAACGTCCTGACTTTC. Its translation: CASSLGREGIGANVLTF.

The V call is TRBV7-3, the J call TRBJ2-3; D gene uncertain. The V gene's germline CDR1 is SGHTA and CDR2 FQGTGA. The CDR3 contains 13 residues. Deletions cut 4 bases from V and 7 bases from J, with 12 bases between. CDR3 loop: CASSSGFGNTQYF. DNA for the CDR3: TGTGCCAGCAGCTCCGGTTTCGGAAATACGCAGTATTTT.

This clonotype appeared many times. V usage is TRBV29-1 and J usage is TRBJ2-7; either TRBD1 or TRBD2 may fit D (5 bases each). The length of the CDR3 is 13 residues. V gave up 0 bases and J gave up 4 bases, with 10 bases separating them. Germline loops: CDR1 SQVTM, CDR2 ANQGSEA. CDR3 DNA: TGCAGCGTTGAAGATCTTGGGGGTTACGAGCAGTACTTC. It codes for CSVEDLGGYEQYF.

This chain joins TRBV11-2 and TRBJ2-3; perhaps TRBD2 as D (6 bases). This CDR3 region has 14 residues. Looked up from germline, CDR1 is SGHAT and CDR2 is FQNNGV. Trimming took 9 bases from V and 1 from J, leaving 14 bases between them. CDR3 DNA sequence: TGTGCCAGTCAACGGGACTTCGGCACAGATACGCAGTATTTT. Translation: CASQRDFGTDTQYF.

The gene calls are TRBV2 and TRBJ2-1; a weak D match, TRBD2 (6 bases). Germline-derived CDR1 and CDR2 are SNHLY and FYNNEI. With 8 bases removed from V and 9 bases from J, the gap between germline ends came to 17 bases. The CDR3 has 13 amino acids. The CDR3 protein is CASRNRLDAEQFF. The CDR3, as DNA: TGTGCCAGCCGGAACCGACTAGATGCTGAGCAGTTCTTC.

The chain has TRBV9 and TRBJ1-2; TRBD1 agrees at 7 bases. CDR1 is SGDLS, CDR2 YYNGEE, per germline. Trimming took 0 bases from V and 4 from J; bases not matched to a gene: 6. The CDR3 is 15 amino acids. In DNA form, the CDR3 reads TGTGCCAGCAGCGTAGCTGCAGGGGGTATCTATGGCTACACCTTC. It specifies CASSVAAGGIYGYTF.

The genes are TRBV5-1 and TRBJ2-7; 9 bases are shared with TRBD1. Germline CDR1 is SGHRS and CDR2 is YFSETQ. The ends lost 4 bases at V and 3 bases at J; junction bases unmatched: 5. This CDR3 region has 14 residues. The chain's CDR3 is CASSRDRANYEQYF. In DNA form, the CDR3 reads TGCGCCAGCAGCCGGGACAGGGCGAACTACGAGCAGTACTTC. Supplemented by reference TRBV5-1 and TRBJ2-7, the full variable domain reads KAGVTQTPRYLIKTRGQQVTLSCSPISGHRSVSWYQQTPGQGLQFLFEYFSETQRNKGNFPGRFSGRQFSNSRSEMNVSTLELGDSALYLCASSRDRANYEQYFGPGTRLTVT.

The rearrangement uses TRBV14 and TRBJ2-2; D is possibly TRBD1 or TRBD2 (5 bases each). From germline, CDR1 is SGHDN and CDR2 FVKESK. The germline V and J ends were trimmed by 0 bases and 4 bases, with 9 bases remaining between them. CDR3 length: 15 amino acids. The CDR3 sequence: CASSQEGTVTGELFF. CDR3 nucleotide sequence: TGTGCCAGCAGCCAAGAAGGGACGGTCACCGGGGAGCTGTTTTTT.

This clonotype appeared a few times. V gene TRBV19 combines with J gene TRBJ2-7; 10 positions agree with TRBD1. J lost 5 bases, V lost 8 bases, and 9 bases had no gene match. The length of the CDR3 is 14 residues. Germline V gene lookup returns CDR1 LNHDA and CDR2 SQIVND (reference sequence). CDR3 residues: CASGPGTGANEQYF. The CDR3 nucleotides read TGTGCCAGTGGGCCCGGGACAGGGGCGAACGAGCAGTACTTC.

This clonotype showed up just a few times. This chain uses TRBV12-3 or TRBV12-4 with TRBJ2-3; 8 positions match TRBD2. The CDR3 spans 18 residues. V trimming: 1 base; J trimming: 4 bases; junction bases outside the gene matches: 13. The CDR3 protein is CASSLVPGGPENPDTQYF. The CDR3 DNA sequence: TGTGCCAGCAGTTTAGTTCCGGGAGGGCCAGAGAACCCAGATACGCAGTATTTT.

This clonotype was detected only a few times. CDR3 region: CASSSWGGQGGSYNEQFF. The CDR3 DNA sequence: TGTGCCAGCAGTTCATGGGGGGGACAGGGGGGTTCCTACAATGAGCAGTTCTTC. The V call is TRBV6-5, the J call TRBJ2-1; 11 bases line up with TRBD1. Germline V gene lookup returns CDR1 MNHEY and CDR2 SVGAGI. With V trimmed by 4 bases and J by 1 base, 9 bases remained unmatched. This CDR3 has 18 amino acids.

This rearrangement joins TRBV7-9 to TRBJ2-7; unclear D gene. The CDR3 totals 12 residues. The ends were cut back, 5 bases at V and 6 bases at J, with 11 bases in the middle. Per germline, CDR1 SEHNR and CDR2 FQNEAQ (reference sequence). CDR3 amino acids: CASSPRLSEQYV. The CDR3 nucleotides are TGTGCCAGCAGCCCCAGGTTGAGCGAGCAGTACGTC.

With respect to this clonotype: A read error is possible here, since a much larger clone lies one base away. The chain employs TRBV4-1 and TRBJ2-1; 8 bases line up with TRBD1. This CDR3 comprises 16 residues. CDR1 and CDR2 from the germline V gene are MGHRA and YSYEKL. The CDR3 DNA follows: TGCGCCAGCAGCCTACACCCAGGGGGCAGAGGGAATGAGCAGTGCTTC. Protein: CASSLHPGGRGNEQCF.

This clonotype was observed a handful of times. The chain carries TRBV7-9 and TRBJ2-7, with D possibly TRBD2 on 5 matching bases. Germline V lookup: CDR1 SEHNR, CDR2 FQNEAQ (reference sequence). CDR3 length: 19 amino acids. The V and J ends lost 5 bases and 1 base respectively, with 27 bases between them. The CDR3 sequence is CASSPSTRRRIDGSYEQYF. The CDR3 DNA is TGTGCCAGCAGCCCAAGTACCCGAAGGAGGATTGACGGGTCCTACGAGCAGTACTTC.